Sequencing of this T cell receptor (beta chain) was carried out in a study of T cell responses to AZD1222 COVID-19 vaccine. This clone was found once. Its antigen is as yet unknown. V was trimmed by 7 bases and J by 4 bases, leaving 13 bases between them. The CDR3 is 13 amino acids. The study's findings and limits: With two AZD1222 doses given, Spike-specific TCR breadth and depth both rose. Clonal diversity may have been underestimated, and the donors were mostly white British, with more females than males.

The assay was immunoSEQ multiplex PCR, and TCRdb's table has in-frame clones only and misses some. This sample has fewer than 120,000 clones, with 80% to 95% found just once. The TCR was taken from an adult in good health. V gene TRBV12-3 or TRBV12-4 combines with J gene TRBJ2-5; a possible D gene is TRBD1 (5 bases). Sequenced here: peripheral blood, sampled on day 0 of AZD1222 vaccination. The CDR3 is CASTLGASETQYF. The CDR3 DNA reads TGTGCCAGCACCTTAGGGGCCTCAGAGACCCAGTACTTC.